This T cell receptor (beta chain) was identified in a study of CD8 T cells in ankylosing spondylitis. Study-level points and caveats: The study identified a TCR beta motif of fewer than 10 highly homologous variants that appeared characteristic of ankylosing spondylitis blood. Before this, some motif variants had been reported in reactive arthritis synovial fluid and blood. In ankylosing spondylitis patients, matched synovial fluid reportedly showed significant enrichment of disease-linked clones.

TCRdb re-derived calls from the 5' RACE reads in MiXCR, one entry per CDR3 protein. The table shows about 160,000 distinct CDR3 sequences, with approximately 20% occurring only once. In regard to this clonotype: What it recognizes is unknown.

The V end lost 3 bases, the J end lost 5 bases, and 13 bases lay between the germline ends. Germline V lookup: CDR1 MDHEN, CDR2 SYDVKM. The CDR3 loop spans 14 amino acids. The receptor was derived from a male donor with ankylosing spondylitis or in good health (not recorded which). The chain carries TRBV28 and TRBJ2-5, with D unclear. The sample comprised blood, either unsorted or a sorted T cell fraction (not recorded which). This CDR3 is CASSLQHSQETQYF. Written as DNA, the CDR3 is TGTGCCAGCAGTTTGCAGCATAGCCAGGAGACCCAGTACTTC.